There are a few counts of the clone carrying this T cell receptor (beta chain). Antigen unknown. This CDR3 comprises 15 residues. Per the germline V gene, CDR1 is SGHVS and CDR2 is FNYEAQ. Trimming left V 8 bases short and J 0 bases short, with 17 bases between. The data are from a study of T cell repertoires in cytomegalovirus infection. Across the whole study: Public signatures in TCR beta pointed to CMV infection and matching HLA type.

Study-level results: The study found HLA-C-restricted CMV-specific TCR beta clonotypes dominating the ex vivo response. Cumulated frequencies of public TCR beta families served to identify carriers of CMV plus the relevant HLA.

One entry per CDR3 protein, called by TCRdb with MiXCR from the reads. The table shows some 320,000 distinct CDR3 sequences, with roughly 9.5% occurring only once. This clonotype was sampled from a human donor in good health (CMV status not recorded). Some clones in this sample may be carry-over from other donors' samples. Sequenced material: PBMCs. The genes are TRBV7-6 and TRBJ2-7, with D perhaps TRBD2 (6 bases). CDR3 loop: CASAHRDWNSYEQYF. The CDR3 region has the DNA TGTGCCAGCGCACACCGGGACTGGAACTCCTACGAGCAGTACTTC.